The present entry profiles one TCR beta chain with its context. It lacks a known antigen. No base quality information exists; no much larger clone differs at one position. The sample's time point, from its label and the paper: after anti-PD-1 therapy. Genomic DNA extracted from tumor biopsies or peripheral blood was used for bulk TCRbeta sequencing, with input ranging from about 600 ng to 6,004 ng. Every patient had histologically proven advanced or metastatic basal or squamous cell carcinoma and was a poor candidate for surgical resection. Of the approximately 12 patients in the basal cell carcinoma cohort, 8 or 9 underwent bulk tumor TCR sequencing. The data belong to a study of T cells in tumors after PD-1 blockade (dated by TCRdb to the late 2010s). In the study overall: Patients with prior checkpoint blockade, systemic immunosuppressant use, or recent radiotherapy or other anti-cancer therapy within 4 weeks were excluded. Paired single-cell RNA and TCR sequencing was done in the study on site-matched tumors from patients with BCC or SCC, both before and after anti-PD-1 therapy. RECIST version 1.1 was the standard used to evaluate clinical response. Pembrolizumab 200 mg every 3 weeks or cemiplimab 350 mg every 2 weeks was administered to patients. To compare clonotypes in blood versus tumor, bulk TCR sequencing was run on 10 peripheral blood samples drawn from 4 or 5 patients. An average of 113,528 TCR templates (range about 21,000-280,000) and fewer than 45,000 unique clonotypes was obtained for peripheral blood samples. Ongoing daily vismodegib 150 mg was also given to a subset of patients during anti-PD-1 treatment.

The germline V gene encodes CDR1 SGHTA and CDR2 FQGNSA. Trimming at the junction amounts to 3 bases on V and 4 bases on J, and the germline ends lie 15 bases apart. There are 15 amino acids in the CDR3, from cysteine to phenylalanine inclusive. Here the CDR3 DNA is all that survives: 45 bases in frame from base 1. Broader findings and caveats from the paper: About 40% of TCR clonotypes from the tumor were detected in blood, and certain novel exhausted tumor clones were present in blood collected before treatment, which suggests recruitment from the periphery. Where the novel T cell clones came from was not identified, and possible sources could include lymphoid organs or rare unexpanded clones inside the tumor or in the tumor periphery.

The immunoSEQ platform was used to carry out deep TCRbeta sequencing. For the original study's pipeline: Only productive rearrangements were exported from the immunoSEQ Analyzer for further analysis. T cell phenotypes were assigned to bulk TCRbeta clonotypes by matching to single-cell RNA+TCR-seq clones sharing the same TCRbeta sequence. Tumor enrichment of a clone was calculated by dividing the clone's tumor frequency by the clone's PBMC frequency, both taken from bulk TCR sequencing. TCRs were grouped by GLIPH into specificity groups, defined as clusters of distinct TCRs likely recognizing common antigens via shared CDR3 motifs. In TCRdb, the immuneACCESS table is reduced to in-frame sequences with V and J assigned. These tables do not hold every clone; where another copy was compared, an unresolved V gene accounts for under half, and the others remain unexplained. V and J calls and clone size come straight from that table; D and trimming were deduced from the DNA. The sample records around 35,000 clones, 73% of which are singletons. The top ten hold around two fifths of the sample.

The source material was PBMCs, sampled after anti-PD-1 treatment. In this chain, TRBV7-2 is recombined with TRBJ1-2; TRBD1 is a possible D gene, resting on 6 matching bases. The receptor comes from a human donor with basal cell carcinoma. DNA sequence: TGTGCCAGCAGCTTCACTTACGGACAGTCCTATGGCTACACCTTC. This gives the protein CASSFTYGQSYGYTF.